These 27 T cell receptor beta chains share one sample of origin, sequenced in a study of T and B cells in COVID-19 patients. TRB rearrangements were amplified by multiplex PCR with BIOMED2 TRB-A/B primers. Each CDR3 protein gets one entry after TCRdb re-called the multiplex PCR reads with MiXCR. This table has under 7,000 distinct CDR3 sequences, more than 25% appearing once. Each TRB amplification used about 250-550 ng of genomic DNA from blood. Source material: blood. These receptors originate from a human donor with active COVID-19.

The chain couples TRBV19 to TRBJ1-2; 10 nucleotides match TRBD1. Trimming cost V 5 bases and J 8 bases; bases outside gene matches: 8. Germline V gene data show CDR1 as LNHDA and CDR2 as SQIVND (reference sequence). This CDR3 comprises 14 residues. The CDR3, as DNA: TGTGCCAGTAGTCCCGGGACAGGGGAGGGAGGCTACACCTTC. It is translated as CASSPGTGEGGYTF. The variable domain in full, with the rest retrieved from reference TRBV19 and TRBJ1-2, is DGGITQSPKYLFRKEGQNVTLSCEQNLNHDAMYWYRQDPGQGLRLIYYSQIVNDFQKGDIAEGYSVSREKKESFPLTVTSAQKNPTAFYLCASSPGTGEGGYTFGSGTRLTVV.

This clonotype ranks as medium-sized. The V and J genes are TRBV27 and TRBJ2-3; 7 positions match TRBD2. The CDR3 totals 14 residues. Germline V gene data show CDR1 as MNHEY and CDR2 as SMNVEV (reference sequence). Trimming took 4 bases from V and 1 from J; bases not matched to a gene: 2. The CDR3 is CASSWSGGTDTQYF. CDR3 nucleotide sequence: TGTGCCAGCAGTTGGAGCGGGGGCACAGATACGCAGTATTTT.

This clonotype was counted many times. The J gene is TRBJ2-5, the V gene TRBV30; 11 bases align to TRBD2. The J segment lost 13 bases and the V segment lost 1 base, leaving 5 bases of the junction unmatched. This CDR3 is built from 12 residues. The germline gives CDR1 GTSNPN, CDR2 SVGIG (reference sequence). CDR3: CAWSGTSGRGYF. The CDR3 DNA follows: TGTGCCTGGAGTGGGACTAGCGGGCGGGGGTACTTC.

This clonotype has more than one count but fewer than ten. The chain has TRBV28 and TRBJ2-7, with D unclear. Trimming took 4 bases from V and 1 from J, leaving 20 bases between them. Germline V gene data show CDR1 as MDHEN and CDR2 as SYDVKM. This CDR3 spans 17 amino acids. The CDR3 DNA reads as TGTGCCAGCAGTTCCCCGTTTCGTACGGGTGGGTCCTACGAGCAGTACTTC. Translation gives CASSSPFRTGGSYEQYF.

A few counts support this clonotype. The chain has TRBV14 and TRBJ2-3; possible D gene TRBD1, 6 bases. The CDR3 is 16 residues long. The V and J ends lost 2 bases and 5 bases respectively, with 17 bases between them. Germline assignment: CDR1 SGHDN and CDR2 FVKESK. In DNA, the CDR3 is TGTGCCAGCAGCCAATTTAACAGGGCTACAGGAGATACGCAGTATTTT. It yields the protein CASSQFNRATGDTQYF.

This clonotype was seen repeatedly, ten times or more. The chain links TRBV6-5 to TRBJ1-1; TRBD1 matches at 8 bases. Germline V gene sequence: CDR1 MNHEY, CDR2 SVGAGI. The junction had 8 bases not matched to a gene; V was cut back by 5 bases and J by 3 bases. This CDR3 is 15 amino acids long. CDR3 sequence (DNA): TGTGCCAGCAGTGTACAGGGGGGAAGGGACACTGAAGCTTTCTTT. Amino acids: CASSVQGGRDTEAFF.

The chain recombines TRBV12-3 or TRBV12-4 with TRBJ1-5; D is undetermined. The CDR3 spans 14 residues. The V end lost 3 bases, the J end lost 3 bases, and 9 bases lay between the germline ends. The CDR3 sequence is CASSLSGFNQPQHF. In DNA, the CDR3 is TGTGCCAGCAGTTTGTCGGGTTTCAATCAGCCCCAGCATTTT.

V and J are TRBV7-2 and TRBJ2-7; 9 nucleotides line up with TRBD2. CDR3 length: 17 residues. From germline, CDR1 is SGHTA and CDR2 FQGNSA. Unmatched junction bases numbered 10, after V lost 0 bases and J lost 4 bases. The CDR3 is CASSLAIAGDYRYEQYF. CDR3 DNA sequence: TGTGCCAGCAGCTTAGCGATAGCGGGAGACTATAGGTACGAGCAGTACTTC.

CDR3: CASSGGRNTEAFF. The CDR3 region has the DNA TGTGCCAGCAGTGGGGGTAGGAACACTGAAGCTTTCTTT. V and J are TRBV12-3 or TRBV12-4 and TRBJ1-1, with D perhaps TRBD1 (5 bases). The germline V and J ends were trimmed by 5 bases and 1 base, with 8 bases remaining between them. This CDR3 region has 13 residues.

By sample share, this clonotype is medium-sized. The V gene is TRBV5-6, the J gene TRBJ2-3, with a weak D call TRBD1 (5 bases). Germline-derived CDR1 and CDR2 are SGHDT and YYEEEE. The CDR3 covers 15 residues. The V end lost 5 bases, the J end lost 0 bases, and 13 bases lay between the germline ends. The CDR3 loop is CASSMTGQSTDTQYF. The CDR3 DNA reads as TGTGCCAGCAGTATGACTGGACAAAGCACAGATACGCAGTATTTT.

This chain joins TRBV4-3 and TRBJ2-7; D remains ambiguous. Between the trimmed V and J ends, which lost 0 bases and 7 bases, there was a span of 13 bases. This CDR3 spans 14 amino acids. Germline lookup yields CDR1 LGHNA and CDR2 YSLEER. The CDR3 loop reads CASSQDLHGGEQYF. The CDR3 bases are TGCGCCAGCAGCCAAGATTTACACGGTGGGGAGCAGTACTTC.

This clonotype has just a few counts. This rearrangement joins TRBV11-2 to TRBJ1-5, with D unresolved. The germline V and J ends were trimmed by 4 bases and 4 bases, with 8 bases remaining between them. This CDR3 contains 13 residues. Germline-derived CDR1 and CDR2 are SGHAT and FQNNGV. Written as DNA, the CDR3 is TGTGCCAGCAGCTCTTCCTTTAATCAGCCCCAGCATTTT. Protein: CASSSSFNQPQHF.

This chain links TRBV6-5 with TRBJ2-7, with 15 bases identical to TRBD2. CDR1 MNHEY and CDR2 SVGAGI come from the germline V gene. This CDR3 has 17 amino acids. Losses at the gene ends were 5 bases for V and 4 bases for J; bases not matched to a gene: 9. CDR3 DNA sequence: TGTGCCAGCAGTCCTCGGACTAGCGGGGGGGATGCGTACGAGCAGTACTTC. Protein sequence: CASSPRTSGGDAYEQYF.

By share of the sample, this clonotype is large. CDR3 coding DNA: TGCAGCGTTGGTGGAGGGAGAGAATACGAGCAGTACTTC. Amino acid sequence: CSVGGGREYEQYF. The chain uses TRBV29-1 and TRBJ2-7; TRBD2 is a possible D gene (6 bases). Per the germline V gene, CDR1 is SQVTM and CDR2 is ANQGSEA. V shed 4 bases and J shed 4 bases, with 14 bases lying between them. There are 13 residues in the CDR3.

This clonotype was detected once. A read error may account for a junction end that differs from germline. The chain is built from TRBV29-1 and TRBJ1-4; D is possibly TRBD1 (6 bases). Germline CDR1 is SQVTM and CDR2 is ANQGSEA. The CDR3 extends over 15 amino acids. In DNA, the CDR3 is TGCAGCGTCTTTTGGGGGGCGCGGTCTAATGAAAAAGTGGTTTTT. It specifies CSVFWGARSNEKVVF.

This clonotype came up many times. The chain joins TRBV7-9 to TRBJ2-1; 8 bases match TRBD1. There are 15 residues in the CDR3. With 1 base clipped from V and 9 bases from J, the junction kept 8 bases outside the gene matches. Germline CDR1 reads SEHNR; CDR2 reads FQNEAQ (reference sequence). DNA for the CDR3: TGTGCCAGCAGCTTAGGGGTGACAGGGGATCCTGAGCAGTTCTTC. The encoded protein is CASSLGVTGDPEQFF.

CDR3 nucleotide sequence: TGTGCCAGCAGCTTAAGAGGGGTGGGATACGAGCAGTACTTC. This encodes CASSLRGVGYEQYF. The V gene is TRBV11-1, the J gene TRBJ2-7; tentatively, D is TRBD1 or TRBD2 (5 bases each). With 2 bases removed from V and 4 bases from J, the gap between germline ends came to 12 bases. CDR1 SGHAT and CDR2 FQDESV come from the germline V gene (reference sequence). The CDR3 runs to 14 residues.

This clonotype was seen at least ten times. The rearrangement links TRBV7-2 to TRBJ2-2; D is unresolved. The V end lost 2 bases, the J end lost 3 bases, and 7 bases lay between the germline ends. CDR3 length equals 14 residues. Germline V gene sequence: CDR1 SGHTA, CDR2 FQGNSA. CDR3 residues: CASSLTPDTGELFF. The CDR3 DNA sequence: TGTGCCAGCAGCTTAACCCCGGACACCGGGGAGCTGTTTTTT.

V is TRBV20-1 and J is TRBJ2-2; 12 bases are a match to TRBD2. Germline lookup yields CDR1 DFQATT and CDR2 SNEGSKA (reference sequence). The ends lost 5 bases at V and 7 bases at J; junction bases unmatched: 8. The CDR3 is made up of 15 amino acids. The CDR3 DNA follows: TGCAGTGCTCGACCTAGCGGGAGGGTTGGCGGGGAGCTGTTTTTT. This encodes CSARPSGRVGGELFF.

The table lists this clonotype with a few counts. The CDR3 DNA sequence: TGTGCCAGCAGTGAAATTCCACAGACCTATGGCTACACCTTC. Residues: CASSEIPQTYGYTF. The chain joins TRBV6-1 to TRBJ1-2; no clear D gene. The CDR3 extends over 14 amino acids. V was trimmed by 2 bases and J by 4 bases, leaving 11 bases between them. In germline, CDR1 is MNHNS, CDR2 SASEGT.

This clonotype was detected ten times or more. J is TRBJ2-3 and V is TRBV27, with TRBD2 matching over 13 bases. The length of the CDR3 is 16 residues. Germline V lookup: CDR1 MNHEY, CDR2 SMNVEV (reference sequence). Losses at the gene ends were 4 bases for V and 4 bases for J; bases not matched to a gene: 5. CDR3: CASSSGLAGYADTQYF. CDR3 in DNA: TGTGCCAGCAGTTCGGGACTAGCGGGATATGCAGATACGCAGTATTTT.

This clonotype is medium-sized in the sample. The CDR3, as DNA: TGTGCCAGTAGTGGGGGGCAGACCGATTCCAAGAGACCCCAGTACTTC. This encodes CASSGGQTDSKRPQYF. This chain connects TRBV19 to TRBJ2-5, with D perhaps matching TRBD1 or TRBD2 (6 bases each). Germline V gene lookup returns CDR1 LNHDA and CDR2 SQIVND (reference sequence). The CDR3 covers 16 residues. V gave up 5 bases and J gave up 9 bases, with 25 bases separating them.

By sample share, this clonotype is medium-sized. CDR3 DNA: TGTGCCAGCATCCTGGGTAGCGGGGGCACAGATACGCAGTATTTT. This translates into CASILGSGGTDTQYF. This sequence joins TRBV12-3 or TRBV12-4 and TRBJ2-3, with 8 bases that match TRBD2. With 7 bases clipped from V and 1 base from J, the junction kept 7 bases outside the gene matches. The CDR3 totals 15 residues.

The chain recombines TRBV27 with TRBJ2-7, with D possibly being TRBD1 or TRBD2 (5 bases each). V was shortened by 6 bases and J by 2 bases, with 29 bases between the two germline ends. The CDR3 runs 19 residues. Germline CDR1 is MNHEY and CDR2 is SMNVEV (reference sequence). The CDR3 DNA reads TGTGCCAGCAGCTTACCCCCGGGGCAGGGCCGTGTCAGGACCTACGAGCAGTACTTC. Translation gives CASSLPPGQGRVRTYEQYF.

There are many counts of this clonotype. The genes are TRBV6-2 or TRBV6-3 and TRBJ2-4, with D perhaps matching TRBD2 (6 bases). V lost 7 bases and J lost 9, with 10 bases in between. Per germline, CDR1 MNHEY and CDR2 SVGEGT. The CDR3 covers 11 residues. The CDR3 region is CASTYGSIQYF. The CDR3 DNA is TGTGCCAGCACCTACGGGAGCATTCAGTACTTC.

The genes are TRBV12-5 and TRBJ1-2; maybe TRBD1 (5 bases). V was shortened by 1 base and J by 5 bases, with 11 bases between the two germline ends. The CDR3 length is 14 residues. Germline assignment: CDR1 LGHNT and CDR2 FRNRAP. The CDR3, as DNA: TGTGCTAGTGGTTTGGCCGGGACCGAGTATGGCTACACCTTC. Protein product: CASGLAGTEYGYTF.

In its sample, this clonotype is medium-sized. The chain carries TRBV18 and TRBJ2-3, with unresolved D. The germline V gene has CDR1 KGHSH and CDR2 LQKENI. CDR3 length: 15 residues. The ends were cut back, 8 bases at V and 10 bases at J, with 25 bases in the middle. CDR3 loop: CASTAGVTESGAQYF. CDR3 bases: TGTGCCAGCACCGCTGGGGTGACGGAGTCAGGCGCGCAGTATTTT. The full variable domain, with the rest looked up from reference TRBV18 and TRBJ2-3, is NAGVMQNPRHLVRRRGQEARLRCSPMKGHSHVYWYRQLPEEGLKFMVYLQKENIIDESGMPKERFSAEFPKEGPSILRIQQVVRGDSAAYFCASTAGVTESGAQYFGPGTRLTVL.